The present TCR beta chain was sequenced within a study of regulatory T cells in long-lasting Graves disease. Time point defined: newly diagnosed GD, antithyroid drugs for less than 3 months. PBMCs were the source of the RNA used for TCR sequencing. This clonotype was counted many times. Building the TCR beta libraries relied on iRepertoire HTBI primers, and CDR3 regions underwent Arm-PCR. In TCRdb, the multiplex PCR reads were re-called with MiXCR into one record per CDR3 protein. Among about 430,000 distinct CDR3 sequences, about 15% were seen once, and the ten largest hold roughly 8%. These data also featured in a second study, about T cells in Graves' hyperthyroidism and ophthalmopathy.

The TCR comes from a woman aged 35 to 49 with Graves disease. This specimen consisted of peripheral blood mononuclear cells (PBMCs), obtained at new diagnosis, from a patient treated with antithyroid drugs.

CDR3 amino acids: CASGLDAGGETQYF. The CDR3 DNA reads as TGTGCTAGTGGTTTGGATGCGGGAGGGGAGACCCAGTACTTC. This chain uses TRBV12-5 with TRBJ2-5; 9 nucleotides line up with TRBD2. CDR3 length equals 14 residues. CDR1 is LGHNT and CDR2 is FRNRAP in the germline V gene. Unmatched junction bases numbered 2, after V lost 1 base and J lost 5 bases.